This TCR beta chain came from a study of T cells after yellow fever vaccination. Study in general: Fractions of low cell number were prepared using SMART-Seq v4 Ultra Low Input. General study results and limits: Abundant bulk-population clonotypes could contaminate the FACS-sorted repertoires.

Many counts were recorded for this clonotype. Its specificity is unknown. A single record per CDR3 protein comes from TCRdb applying MiXCR to the 5' RACE reads. This sample has some 500,000 distinct CDR3 sequences, with roughly 13% found just once. The source was PBMCs, collected on the day of the yellow fever booster vaccination. This receptor was taken from a man aged 25 to 45 who received the YFV17D yellow fever vaccine.

Written as DNA, the CDR3 is TGCGCCAGCACAGGCAGCCTAGGATCCGGGGAGCTGTTTTTT. Translating it yields CASTGSLGSGELFF. This chain links TRBV5-1 with TRBJ2-2; D unclear. Per the germline V gene, CDR1 is SGHRS and CDR2 is YFSETQ. The CDR3 has 14 residues. V lost 6 bases and J lost 6, with 15 bases in between.